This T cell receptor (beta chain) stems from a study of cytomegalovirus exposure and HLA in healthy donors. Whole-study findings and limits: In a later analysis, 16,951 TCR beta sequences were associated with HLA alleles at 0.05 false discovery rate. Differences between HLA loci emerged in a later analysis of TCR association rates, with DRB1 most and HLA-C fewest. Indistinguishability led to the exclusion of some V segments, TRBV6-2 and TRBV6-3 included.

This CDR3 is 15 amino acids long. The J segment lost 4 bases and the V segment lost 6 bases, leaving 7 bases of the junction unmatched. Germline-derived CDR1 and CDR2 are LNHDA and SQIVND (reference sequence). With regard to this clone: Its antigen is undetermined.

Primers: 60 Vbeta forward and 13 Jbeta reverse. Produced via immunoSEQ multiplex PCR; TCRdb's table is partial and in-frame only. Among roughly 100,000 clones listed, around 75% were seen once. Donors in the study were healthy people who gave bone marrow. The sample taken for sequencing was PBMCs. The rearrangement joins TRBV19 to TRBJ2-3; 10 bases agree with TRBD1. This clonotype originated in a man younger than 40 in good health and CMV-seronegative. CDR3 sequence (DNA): TGTGCCAGTAGAAGGGGACAGGGGATCGCAGATACGCAGTATTTT. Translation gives CASRRGQGIADTQYF. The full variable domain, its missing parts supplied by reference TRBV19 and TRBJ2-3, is DGGITQSPKYLFRKEGQNVTLSCEQNLNHDAMYWYRQDPGQGLRLIYYSQIVNDFQKGDIAEGYSVSREKKESFPLTVTSAQKNPTAFYLCASRRGQGIADTQYFGPGTRLTVL.